Listed here is a single T cell receptor (beta chain). This sample was included in a study of blood T cell repertoires in COVID-19. Across the study: Collection of acute and convalescent COVID-19 samples took place in the United States, Italy and Spain. Sample material is recorded as cDNA or gDNA derived from T cells, B-cell-depleted T cells, or PBMCs.

Source study methods: The authors estimated nucleated cell counts from reference gene primer amplification. Sequencing used immunoSEQ multiplex PCR; TCRdb keeps in-frame clones, though not all of them. The DNA was the basis for D and trimming; V, J and clone size are from that table. The table has about 260,000 clones, approximately 87% seen once. The clonotype was recovered from a woman aged 40-49 years who had recovered from COVID-19. Material for sequencing was peripheral blood.

CDR3 nucleotides: TGTGCCAGCAGCTTAGCCGGTGGCGGCTCCTACGAGCAGTACTTC. Translation: CASSLAGGGSYEQYF. The chain employs TRBV7-3 and TRBJ2-7; D is ambiguous. Germline V gene lookup returns CDR1 SGHTA and CDR2 FQGTGA. With 2 bases removed from V and 0 bases from J, the gap between germline ends came to 11 bases. CDR3 length: 15 residues. The whole variable domain, remainder taken from reference TRBV7-3 and TRBJ2-7, is GAGVSQTPSNKVTEKGKYVELRCDPISGHTALYWYRQSLGQGPEFLIYFQGTGAADDSGLPNDRFFAVRPEGSVSTLKIQRTERGDSAVYLCASSLAGGGSYEQYFGPGTRLTVT.